The entry that follows covers one T cell receptor beta chain sequence. These data originate in a study of cytomegalovirus exposure and HLA in healthy donors. The assay was immunoSEQ multiplex PCR, and TCRdb's table has in-frame clones only and misses some. In the table there are more than 150,000 clones, more than 80% of which are singletons. Source material: PBMCs. This TCR was sampled from a man aged 18 to 35 in good health and CMV-seropositive.

CDR3: CASSSSRVGRYGYTF. The CDR3, as DNA: TGTGCCAGCAGTTCCTCTCGGGTGGGGCGTTATGGCTACACCTTC. The chain carries TRBV28 and TRBJ1-2; D possibly corresponds to TRBD1 (5 bases). This CDR3 comprises 15 residues. The germline gives CDR1 MDHEN, CDR2 SYDVKM. The V gene lost 4 bases and the J gene lost 5 bases, with 17 bases spanning the gap.